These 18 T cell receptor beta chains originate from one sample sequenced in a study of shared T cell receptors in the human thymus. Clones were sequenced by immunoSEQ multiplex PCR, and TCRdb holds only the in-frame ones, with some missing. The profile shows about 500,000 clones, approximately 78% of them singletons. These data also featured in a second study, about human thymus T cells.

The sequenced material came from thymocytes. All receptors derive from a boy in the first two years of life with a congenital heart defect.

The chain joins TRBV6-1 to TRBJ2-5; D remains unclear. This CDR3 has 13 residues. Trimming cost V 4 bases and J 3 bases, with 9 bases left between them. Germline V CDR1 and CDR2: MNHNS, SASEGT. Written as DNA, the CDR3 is TGTGCCAGCAGTGTCCTAGAAGAAGAGACCCAGTACTTC. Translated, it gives CASSVLEEETQYF.

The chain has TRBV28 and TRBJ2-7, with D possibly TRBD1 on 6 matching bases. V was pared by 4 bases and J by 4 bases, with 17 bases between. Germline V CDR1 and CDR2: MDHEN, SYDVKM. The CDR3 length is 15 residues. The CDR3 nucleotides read TGTGCCAGCAGTTCGAGAAAGGGGGTTCGGTACGAGCAGTACTTC. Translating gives CASSSRKGVRYEQYF.

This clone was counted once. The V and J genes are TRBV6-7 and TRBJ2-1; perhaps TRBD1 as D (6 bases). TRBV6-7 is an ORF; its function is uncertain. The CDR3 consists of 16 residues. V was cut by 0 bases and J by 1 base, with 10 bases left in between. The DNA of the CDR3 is TGTGCCAGCAGTTACTCTTGGACAGCTTCCTACAATGAGCAGTTCTTC. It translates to CASSYSWTASYNEQFF.

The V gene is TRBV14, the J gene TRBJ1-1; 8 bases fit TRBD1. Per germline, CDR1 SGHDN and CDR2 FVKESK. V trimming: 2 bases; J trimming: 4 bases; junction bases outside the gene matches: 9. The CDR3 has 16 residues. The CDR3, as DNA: TGTGCCAGCAGCCAAATGACAGGGGTTTTGGCCACTGAAGCTTTCTTT. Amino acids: CASSQMTGVLATEAFF.

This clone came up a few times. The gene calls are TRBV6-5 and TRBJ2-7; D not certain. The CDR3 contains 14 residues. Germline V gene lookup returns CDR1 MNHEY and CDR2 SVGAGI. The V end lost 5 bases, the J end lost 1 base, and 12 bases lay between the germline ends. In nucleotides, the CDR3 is TGTGCCAGCAGTACCCACTCTAGTTCCTACGAGCAGTACTTC. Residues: CASSTHSSSYEQYF.

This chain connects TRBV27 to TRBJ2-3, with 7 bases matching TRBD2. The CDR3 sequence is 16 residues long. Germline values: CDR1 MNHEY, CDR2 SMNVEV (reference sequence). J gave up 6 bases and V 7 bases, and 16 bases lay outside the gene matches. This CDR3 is CASISTGRGAEDTQYF. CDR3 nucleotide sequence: TGTGCCAGCATTTCGACTGGGAGGGGTGCGGAGGATACGCAGTATTTT.

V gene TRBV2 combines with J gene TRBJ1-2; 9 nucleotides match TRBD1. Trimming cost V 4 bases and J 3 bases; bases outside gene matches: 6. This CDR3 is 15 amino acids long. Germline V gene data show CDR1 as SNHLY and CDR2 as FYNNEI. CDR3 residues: CASSGDRGTYYGYTF. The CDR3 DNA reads TGTGCCAGCAGTGGAGACAGGGGGACTTACTATGGCTACACCTTC. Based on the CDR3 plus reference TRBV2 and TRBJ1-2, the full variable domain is EPEVTQTPSHQVTQMGQEVILRCVPISNHLYFYWYRQILGQKVEFLVSFYNNEISEKSEIFDDQFSVERPDGSNFTLKIRSTKLEDSAMYFCASSGDRGTYYGYTFGSGTRLTVV.

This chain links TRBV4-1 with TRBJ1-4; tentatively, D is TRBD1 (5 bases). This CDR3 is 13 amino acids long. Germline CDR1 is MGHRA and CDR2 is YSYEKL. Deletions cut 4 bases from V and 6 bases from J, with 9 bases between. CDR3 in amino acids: CASSPQGDEKLFF. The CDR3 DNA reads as TGCGCCAGCAGCCCCCAGGGTGATGAAAAACTGTTTTTT.

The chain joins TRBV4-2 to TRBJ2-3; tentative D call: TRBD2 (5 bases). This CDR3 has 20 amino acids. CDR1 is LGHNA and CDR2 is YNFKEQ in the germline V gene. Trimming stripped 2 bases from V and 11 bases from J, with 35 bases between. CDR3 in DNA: TGTGCCAGCAGCCAAATCCTACTAGTCGGAGGAGAGGAGAAAAGTGTAGGGCAGTATTTT. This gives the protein CASSQILLVGGEEKSVGQYF.

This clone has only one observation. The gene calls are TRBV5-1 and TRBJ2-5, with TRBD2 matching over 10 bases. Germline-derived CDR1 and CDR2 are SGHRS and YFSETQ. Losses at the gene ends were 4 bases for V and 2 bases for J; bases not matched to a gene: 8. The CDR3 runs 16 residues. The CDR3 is CASSPAGTSDQETQYF. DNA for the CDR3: TGCGCCAGCAGCCCGGCCGGGACTAGCGATCAAGAGACCCAGTACTTC.

The CDR3 protein is CASSIERGFASYNEQFF. CDR3 bases: TGTGCCAGTAGTATCGAGCGGGGGTTTGCCTCCTACAATGAGCAGTTCTTC. This chain uses TRBV19 with TRBJ2-1; 8 positions match TRBD2. In germline, CDR1 is LNHDA, CDR2 SQIVND (reference sequence). Trimming at V came to 3 bases and at J to 0 bases, leaving 7 bases not matched to a gene. There are 17 residues in the CDR3.

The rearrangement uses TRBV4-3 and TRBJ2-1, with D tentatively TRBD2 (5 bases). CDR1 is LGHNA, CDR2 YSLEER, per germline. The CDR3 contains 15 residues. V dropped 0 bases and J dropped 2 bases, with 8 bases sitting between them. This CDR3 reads CASSQDSAAYNEQFF. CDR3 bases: TGCGCCAGCAGCCAAGATAGCGCAGCCTACAATGAGCAGTTCTTC.

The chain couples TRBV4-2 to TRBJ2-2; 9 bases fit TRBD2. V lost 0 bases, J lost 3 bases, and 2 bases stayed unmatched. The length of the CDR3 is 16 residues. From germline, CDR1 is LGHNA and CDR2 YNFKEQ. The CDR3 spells CASSQDIAGDTGELFF. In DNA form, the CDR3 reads TGTGCCAGCAGCCAAGATATAGCGGGAGACACCGGGGAGCTGTTTTTT.

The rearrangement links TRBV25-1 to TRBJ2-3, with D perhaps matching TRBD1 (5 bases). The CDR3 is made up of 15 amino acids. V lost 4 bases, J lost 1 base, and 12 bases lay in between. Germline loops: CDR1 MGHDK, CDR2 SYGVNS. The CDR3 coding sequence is TGTGCCAGCAGTGTCCTCACACAGGGCACAGATACGCAGTATTTT. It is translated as CASSVLTQGTDTQYF. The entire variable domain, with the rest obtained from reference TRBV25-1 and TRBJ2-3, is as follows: EADIYQTPRYLVIGTGKKITLECSQTMGHDKMYWYQQDPGMELHLIHYSYGVNSTEKGDLSSESTVSRIRTEHFPLTLESARPSHTSQYLCASSVLTQGTDTQYFGPGTRLTVL.

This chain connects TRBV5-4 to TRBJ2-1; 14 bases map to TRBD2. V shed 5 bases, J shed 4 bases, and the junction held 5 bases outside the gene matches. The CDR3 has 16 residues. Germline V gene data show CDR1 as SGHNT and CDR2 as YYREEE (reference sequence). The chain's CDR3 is CASRGTSGSPYNEQFF. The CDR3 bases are TGTGCCAGCAGGGGGACTAGCGGGAGCCCTTACAATGAGCAGTTCTTC.

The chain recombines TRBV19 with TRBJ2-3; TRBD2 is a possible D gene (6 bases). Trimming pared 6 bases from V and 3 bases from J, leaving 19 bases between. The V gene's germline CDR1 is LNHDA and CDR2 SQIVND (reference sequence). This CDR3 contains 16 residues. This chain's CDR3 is CASSLKWRDGTDTQYF. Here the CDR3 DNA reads TGTGCCAGTAGCCTAAAATGGCGGGACGGGACAGATACGCAGTATTTT.

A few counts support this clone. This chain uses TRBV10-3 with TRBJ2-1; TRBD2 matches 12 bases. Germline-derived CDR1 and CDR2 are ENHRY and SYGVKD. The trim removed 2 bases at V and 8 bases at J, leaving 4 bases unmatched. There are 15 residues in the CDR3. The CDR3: CAISETSGRSDEQFF. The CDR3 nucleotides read TGTGCCATCAGTGAGACTAGCGGGAGGAGTGATGAGCAGTTCTTC.

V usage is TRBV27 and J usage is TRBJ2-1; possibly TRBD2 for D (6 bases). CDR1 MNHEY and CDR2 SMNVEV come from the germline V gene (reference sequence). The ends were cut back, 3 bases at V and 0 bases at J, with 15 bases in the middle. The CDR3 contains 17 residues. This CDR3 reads CASSFRSGWSSYNEQFF. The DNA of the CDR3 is TGTGCCAGCAGTTTCCGGAGCGGGTGGAGCTCCTACAATGAGCAGTTCTTC.